This TCR beta chain was sequenced for a study of blood T cell repertoires in COVID-19. Study context: Whether acute or convalescent, the COVID-19 samples came from the United States, Italy and Spain.

With 4 bases removed from V and 2 bases from J, the gap between germline ends came to 9 bases. The germline gives CDR1 LGHDT, CDR2 YNNKEL (reference sequence). The CDR3 is made up of 14 amino acids. Assignment of participants to cohorts was predicated upon participant-reported clinical history. Cohort 3 donors counted as recovered after two negative PCRs, clearance, or resolved symptoms. Clones were read by immunoSEQ multiplex PCR, and TCRdb kept only the in-frame ones, dropping some. The sample lists some 320,000 clones, roughly nine tenths seen once, with 2.6% in the top ten. This receptor was identified in a man in his sixties who had recovered from COVID-19. The sample comprised PBMCs or T cells enriched from blood (not recorded which). This rearrangement joins TRBV3-1 (or the pseudogene TRBV3-2) to TRBJ1-5; no reliable D call. The CDR3 protein is CASSPDGGNQPQHF. The CDR3 coding sequence is TGTGCCAGCAGCCCCGACGGAGGCAATCAGCCCCAGCATTTT.